A selection of T cell receptor beta chains follows, all from one sample in a study of blood T cell repertoires in COVID-19. The method was immunoSEQ multiplex PCR; TCRdb's version includes in-frame clones alone and lacks a portion of them. This sample carries hundreds of thousands of clones, approximately 83% of them seen once, and the ten largest clones take more than 25%. Sequenced: peripheral blood. These receptors were collected from a man in his forties with acute or convalescent COVID-19. The CDR3 runs from the conserved cysteine through the conserved F or W. D genes are given only for firm matches.

V gene: TRBV27; J gene: TRBJ1-6; D gene: NA; CDR3 protein: CASSLRIHNSPLHF; CDR3 DNA: TGTGCCAGCAGTCTGCGGATCCATAATTCACCCCTCCACTTT
V gene: TRBV19; J gene: TRBJ1-3; D gene: NA; CDR3 protein: CASRFPGSGNTIYF; CDR3 DNA: TGTGCCAGTAGATTCCCAGGCTCTGGAAACACCATATATTTT
V gene: TRBV30; J gene: TRBJ2-2; D gene: NA; CDR3 protein: CAWRRGIGTGELFF; CDR3 DNA: TGTGCCTGGAGACGGGGGATTGGGACCGGGGAGCTGTTTTTT
V gene: TRBV7-2; J gene: TRBJ2-3; D gene: TRBD2; CDR3 protein: CASSLVFGGEGTDTQYF; CDR3 DNA: TGTGCCAGCAGCTTAGTCTTTGGTGGGGAGGGGACAGATACGCAGTATTTT
V gene: TRBV5-1; J gene: TRBJ1-1; D gene: NA; CDR3 protein: CASSFSRSTEAFF; CDR3 DNA: TGCGCCAGCAGTTTTTCTAGGAGCACTGAAGCTTTCTTT
V gene: TRBV11-1; J gene: TRBJ2-1; D gene: TRBD2; CDR3 protein: CASSRTSGSNEQFF; CDR3 DNA: TGTGCCAGCAGCCGGACTAGCGGGAGTAATGAGCAGTTCTTC
V gene: TRBV9; J gene: TRBJ2-1; D gene: NA; CDR3 protein: CASSVRDYNEQFF; CDR3 DNA: TGTGCCAGCAGCGTCCGGGATTACAATGAGCAGTTCTTC
V gene: TRBV4-1; J gene: TRBJ2-7; D gene: NA; CDR3 protein: CASSHPRVGTLTYEQYF; CDR3 DNA: TGCGCCAGCAGCCATCCTAGGGTAGGGACACTGACCTACGAGCAGTACTTC
V gene: TRBV30; J gene: TRBJ2-1; D gene: NA; CDR3 protein: CAWSPTDNEQFF; CDR3 DNA: TGTGCCTGGAGTCCTACGGACAATGAGCAGTTCTTC
V gene: TRBV18; J gene: TRBJ1-1; D gene: NA; CDR3 protein: CASSPLVVGTEAFF; CDR3 DNA: TGTGCCAGCTCACCTCTAGTCGTGGGCACTGAAGCTTTCTTT